The 15 T cell receptor beta chains presented below share a single source sample, sequenced in a study of Ad26.COV2.S vaccination and SARS-CoV-2 variants listed by TCRdb under 2021. Interpreted using the paper, the treatment or condition label stands for: about 20 received Ad26.COV2.S at low or high dose, single or two shots; a few received placebo; per-sample allocation not given. For vaccine and placebo recipients, repertoires were sequenced using samples collected on day 63 after the first injection. The library came from the immunoSEQ multiplex PCR assay. TCRdb stores this immuneACCESS table with in-frame sequences only. Part of the clones is absent; in the studies checked, under half of the shortfall reflects unresolved V genes, and no reason is known for the rest. A total of around 450,000 clones appear in this sample, 80% to 90% of them only once. The top ten clonotypes cover more than 1.5% of the sample.

The specimen was peripheral blood, collected in a trial of Ad26.COV2.S vaccine versus placebo. These receptors all come from a person aged 18-65 years who received the Ad26.COV2.S COVID-19 vaccine or a placebo.

The genes are TRBV6-6 and TRBJ2-7, with D possibly TRBD2 on 5 matching bases. This CDR3 is built from 11 residues. With 5 bases removed from V and 6 bases from J, the gap between germline ends came to 8 bases. The germline CDR1 and CDR2 sequences are MNHNY and SVGAGI (reference sequence). The CDR3 reads CASSKRVEQYF. The CDR3 coding sequence is TGTGCCAGCAGTAAGAGGGTCGAGCAGTACTTC.

The table lists this clone with a few counts. CDR3 protein: CASSVGLAGTYEQYF. The CDR3 DNA follows: TGTGCCAGCAGCGTAGGCCTAGCGGGTACCTACGAGCAGTACTTC. This chain joins TRBV9 and TRBJ2-7, with 8 bases matching TRBD2. V shed 0 bases and J 2 bases; nucleotides not matched to a gene: 4. The CDR3 contains 15 residues. The V gene's germline CDR1 is SGDLS and CDR2 YYNGEE.

V is TRBV27 and J is TRBJ2-7, with 7 bases lining up with TRBD2. Per the germline V gene, CDR1 is MNHEY and CDR2 is SMNVEV (reference sequence). The trim removed 2 bases at V and 4 bases at J, leaving 8 bases unmatched. The CDR3 has 15 amino acids. As DNA, the CDR3 is TGTGCCAGCAGTTTAAGTGCGGGAGCTTTGTACGAGCAGTACTTC. It is translated as CASSLSAGALYEQYF.

The V gene is TRBV28, the J gene TRBJ1-2; D unclear. The CDR3 contains 11 residues. V lost 3 bases, J lost 4 bases, and 3 bases lay in between. Germline loops: CDR1 MDHEN, CDR2 SYDVKM. The CDR3 DNA sequence: TGTGCCAGCAGTTTTGGCTATGGCTACACCTTC. Its protein product is CASSFGYGYTF.

This clone was found a few times. As DNA, the CDR3 is TGTGCCAGCAGCCCCGAGGGGGGGCTCAACACAGATACGCAGTATTTT. Translating gives CASSPEGGLNTDTQYF. The V gene is TRBV7-2, the J gene TRBJ2-3; possibly TRBD2 for D (7 bases). Per the germline V gene, CDR1 is SGHTA and CDR2 is FQGNSA. V shed 5 bases and J shed 2 bases, with 17 bases lying between them. The CDR3 extends over 16 amino acids.

In nucleotides, the CDR3 is TGTGCCAGCAGAAAGGGGCAACAATACGAGCAGTACTTC. This gives the protein CASRKGQQYEQYF. The rearrangement uses TRBV2 and TRBJ2-7, with D tentatively TRBD1 (5 bases). The CDR3 is made up of 13 amino acids. The germline CDR1 and CDR2 sequences are SNHLY and FYNNEI. Trimming left V 6 bases short and J 4 bases short, with 13 bases between.

The V gene is TRBV27, the J gene TRBJ2-3; TRBD2 matches at 9 bases. CDR3 length: 17 residues. The V gene's germline CDR1 is MNHEY and CDR2 SMNVEV (reference sequence). V was pared by 5 bases and J by 0 bases, with 9 bases of the junction left unmatched. The CDR3 DNA follows: TGTGCCAGCAGTCCGACACCTAGCGGGGCTAGCACAGATACGCAGTATTTT. Protein: CASSPTPSGASTDTQYF.

This clone came up once. The chain combines TRBV6-5 with TRBJ2-7; TRBD1 aligns across 9 bases. The J segment lost 3 bases and the V segment lost 2 bases, leaving 5 bases of the junction unmatched. Germline lookup yields CDR1 MNHEY and CDR2 SVGAGI. The CDR3 spans 15 residues. The CDR3 sequence: CASSYAMGQGYEQYF. In nucleotides, the CDR3 is TGTGCCAGCAGTTACGCCATGGGACAGGGCTACGAGCAGTACTTC.

This clone was seen only once. The chain employs TRBV5-5 and TRBJ1-2, with no clear D. The CDR3 is 13 residues long. Germline lookup yields CDR1 SGHKS and CDR2 YYEKEE (reference sequence). The V and J ends lost 0 bases and 4 bases respectively, with 7 bases between them. The CDR3 is CASSLDGSYGYTF. The CDR3 nucleotides are TGTGCCAGCAGCTTGGATGGGTCCTATGGCTACACCTTC. The variable domain in full, completed from reference TRBV5-5 and TRBJ1-2, reads DAGVTQSPTHLIKTRGQQVTLRCSPISGHKSVSWYQQVLGQGPQFIFQYYEKEERGRGNFPDRFSARQFPNYSSELNVNALLLGDSALYLCASSLDGSYGYTFGSGTRLTVV.

V is TRBV7-6 and J is TRBJ1-3; 8 positions match TRBD1. V shed 5 bases and J 4 bases; nucleotides not matched to a gene: 10. Germline V gives CDR1 SGHVS, CDR2 FNYEAQ. This CDR3 contains 16 residues. The DNA of the CDR3 is TGTGCCAGCAGCCCGCGTTTGACAGGGGTCGGAAACACCATATATTTT. Protein sequence: CASSPRLTGVGNTIYF.

The rearrangement links TRBV4-1 to TRBJ1-6; no firm D call. Trimming pared 0 bases from V and 8 bases from J, leaving 11 bases between. The germline V gene has CDR1 MGHRA and CDR2 YSYEKL. This CDR3 region has 15 residues. CDR3 DNA sequence: TGCGCCAGCAGCCAAGAGTGGTCGGGATATTCACCCCTCCACTTT. Protein product: CASSQEWSGYSPLHF.

The table lists this clone with a few counts. The CDR3: CASSIGLAGSYEQYF. CDR3 DNA sequence: TGTGCCAGCTCAATAGGACTAGCGGGGTCCTACGAGCAGTACTTC. This chain joins TRBV18 and TRBJ2-7, with 12 bases matching TRBD2. CDR3 length: 15 residues. Germline V gene lookup returns CDR1 KGHSH and CDR2 LQKENI. V dropped 5 bases and J dropped 1; count of bases not matched to a gene: 3.

The chain employs TRBV6-5 and TRBJ1-1; D is uncertain. The CDR3 is 14 residues long. Trimming stripped 0 bases from V and 1 base from J, with 6 bases between. Germline values: CDR1 MNHEY, CDR2 SVGAGI. The CDR3 nucleotides read TGTGCCAGCAGTTACTCCTGGAAGAACACTGAAGCTTTCTTT. It specifies CASSYSWKNTEAFF.

In its sample, this clone was seen once. This chain connects TRBV14 to TRBJ2-1; TRBD2 agrees at 13 bases. Germline CDR1 is SGHDN and CDR2 is FVKESK. The J segment lost 8 bases and the V segment lost 3 bases, leaving 7 bases of the junction unmatched. This CDR3 region has 16 residues. The CDR3 region is CASSQSLAGGPYEQFF. CDR3 DNA sequence: TGTGCCAGCAGCCAGTCACTAGCGGGGGGGCCCTATGAGCAGTTCTTC. Full variable domain (outside the CDR3, taken from reference TRBV14 and TRBJ2-1): EAGVTQFPSHSVIEKGQTVTLRCDPISGHDNLYWYRRVMGKEIKFLLHFVKESKQDESGMPNNRFLAERTGGTYSTLKVQPAELEDSGVYFCASSQSLAGGPYEQFFGPGTRLTVL.

The genes are TRBV19 and TRBJ2-1; either TRBD1 or TRBD2 may supply D (5 bases each). Trimming took 4 bases from V and 2 from J, leaving 15 bases between them. CDR1 and CDR2 from the germline V gene are LNHDA and SQIVND (reference sequence). This CDR3 is 16 amino acids long. CDR3 amino acids: CASSRGRDPTYNEQFF. The CDR3 coding sequence is TGTGCCAGTAGTAGGGGACGGGACCCGACCTACAATGAGCAGTTCTTC.